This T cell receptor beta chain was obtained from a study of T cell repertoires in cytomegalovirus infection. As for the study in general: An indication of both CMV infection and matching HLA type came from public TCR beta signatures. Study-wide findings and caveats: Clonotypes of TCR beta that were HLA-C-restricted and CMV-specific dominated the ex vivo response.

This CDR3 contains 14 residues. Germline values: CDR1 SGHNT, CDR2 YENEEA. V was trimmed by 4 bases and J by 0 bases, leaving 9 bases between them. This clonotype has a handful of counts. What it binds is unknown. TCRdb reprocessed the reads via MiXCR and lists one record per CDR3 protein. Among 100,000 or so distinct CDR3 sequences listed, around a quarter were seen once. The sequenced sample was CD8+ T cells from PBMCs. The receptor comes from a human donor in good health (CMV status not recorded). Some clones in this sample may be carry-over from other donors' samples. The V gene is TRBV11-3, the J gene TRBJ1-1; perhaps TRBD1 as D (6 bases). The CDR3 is CASSSRGMNTEAFF. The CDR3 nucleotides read TGTGCCAGCAGCTCCAGGGGAATGAACACTGAAGCTTTCTTT.